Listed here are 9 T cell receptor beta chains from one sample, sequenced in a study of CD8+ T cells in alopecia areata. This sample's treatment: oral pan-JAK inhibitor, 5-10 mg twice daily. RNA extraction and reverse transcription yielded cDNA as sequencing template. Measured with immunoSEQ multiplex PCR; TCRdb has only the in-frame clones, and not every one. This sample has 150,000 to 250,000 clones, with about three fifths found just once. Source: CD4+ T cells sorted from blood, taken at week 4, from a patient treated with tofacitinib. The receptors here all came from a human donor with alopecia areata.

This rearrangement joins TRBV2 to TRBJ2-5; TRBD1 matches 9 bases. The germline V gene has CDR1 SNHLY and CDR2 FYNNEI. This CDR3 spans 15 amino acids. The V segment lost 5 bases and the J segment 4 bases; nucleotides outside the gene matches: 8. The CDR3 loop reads CASSSMTGGGETQYF. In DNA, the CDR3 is TGTGCCAGCAGTTCTATGACAGGGGGAGGAGAGACCCAGTACTTC.

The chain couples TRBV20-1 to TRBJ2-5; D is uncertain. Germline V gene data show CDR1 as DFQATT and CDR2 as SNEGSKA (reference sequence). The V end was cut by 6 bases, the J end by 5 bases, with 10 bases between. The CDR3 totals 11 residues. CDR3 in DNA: TGCAGTGCCTCCGGGCGGGAGACCCAGTACTTC. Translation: CSASGRETQYF.

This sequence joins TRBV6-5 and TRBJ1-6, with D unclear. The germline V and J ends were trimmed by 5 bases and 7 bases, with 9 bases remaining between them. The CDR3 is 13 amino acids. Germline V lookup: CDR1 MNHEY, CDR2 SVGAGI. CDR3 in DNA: TGTGCCAGCAGTCCCGGACCGAATTCACCCCTCCACTTT. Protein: CASSPGPNSPLHF.

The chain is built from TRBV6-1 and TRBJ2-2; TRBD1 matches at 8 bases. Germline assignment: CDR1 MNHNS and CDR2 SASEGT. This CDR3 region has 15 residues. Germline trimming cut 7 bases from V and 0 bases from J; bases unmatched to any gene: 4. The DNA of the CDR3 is TGTGCCAGCACCCTGGACAGGGCGAACACCGGGGAGCTGTTTTTT. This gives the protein CASTLDRANTGELFF.

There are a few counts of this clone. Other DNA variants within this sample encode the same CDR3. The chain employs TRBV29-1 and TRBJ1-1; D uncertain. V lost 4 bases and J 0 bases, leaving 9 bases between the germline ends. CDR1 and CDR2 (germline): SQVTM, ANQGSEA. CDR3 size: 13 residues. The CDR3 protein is CSVGGRMNTEAFF. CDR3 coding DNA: TGCAGCGTTGGCGGCCGCATGAACACTGAAGCTTTCTTT.

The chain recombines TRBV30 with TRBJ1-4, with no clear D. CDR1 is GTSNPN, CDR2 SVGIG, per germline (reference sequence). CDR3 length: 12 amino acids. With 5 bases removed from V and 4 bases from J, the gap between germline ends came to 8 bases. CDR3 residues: CAWGRFNEKLFF. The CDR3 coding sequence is TGTGCCTGGGGCCGCTTTAATGAAAAACTGTTTTTT.

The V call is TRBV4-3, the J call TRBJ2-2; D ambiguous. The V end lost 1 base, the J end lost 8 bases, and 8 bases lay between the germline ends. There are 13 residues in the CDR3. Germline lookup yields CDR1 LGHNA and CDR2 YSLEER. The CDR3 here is CASSQVFTGELFF. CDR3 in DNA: TGCGCCAGCAGCCAAGTATTCACAGGGGAGCTGTTTTTT.

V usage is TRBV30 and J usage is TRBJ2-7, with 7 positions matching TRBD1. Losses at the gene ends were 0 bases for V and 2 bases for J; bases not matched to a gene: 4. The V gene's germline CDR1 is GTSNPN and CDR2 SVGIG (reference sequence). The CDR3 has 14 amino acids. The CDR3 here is CAWSVSTGPYEQYF. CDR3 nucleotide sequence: TGTGCCTGGAGTGTCTCGACAGGGCCCTACGAGCAGTACTTC.

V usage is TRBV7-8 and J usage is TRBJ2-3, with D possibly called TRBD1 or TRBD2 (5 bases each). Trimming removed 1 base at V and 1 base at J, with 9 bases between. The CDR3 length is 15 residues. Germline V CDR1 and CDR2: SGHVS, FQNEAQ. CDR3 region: CASSLGDGRTDTQYF. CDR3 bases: TGTGCCAGCAGCTTAGGGGACGGCCGCACAGATACGCAGTATTTT. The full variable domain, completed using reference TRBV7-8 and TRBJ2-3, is GAGVSQSPRYKVAKRGQDVALRCDPISGHVSLFWYQQALGQGPEFLTYFQNEAQLDKSGLPSDRFFAERPEGSVSTLKIQRTQQEDSAVYLCASSLGDGRTDTQYFGPGTRLTVL.